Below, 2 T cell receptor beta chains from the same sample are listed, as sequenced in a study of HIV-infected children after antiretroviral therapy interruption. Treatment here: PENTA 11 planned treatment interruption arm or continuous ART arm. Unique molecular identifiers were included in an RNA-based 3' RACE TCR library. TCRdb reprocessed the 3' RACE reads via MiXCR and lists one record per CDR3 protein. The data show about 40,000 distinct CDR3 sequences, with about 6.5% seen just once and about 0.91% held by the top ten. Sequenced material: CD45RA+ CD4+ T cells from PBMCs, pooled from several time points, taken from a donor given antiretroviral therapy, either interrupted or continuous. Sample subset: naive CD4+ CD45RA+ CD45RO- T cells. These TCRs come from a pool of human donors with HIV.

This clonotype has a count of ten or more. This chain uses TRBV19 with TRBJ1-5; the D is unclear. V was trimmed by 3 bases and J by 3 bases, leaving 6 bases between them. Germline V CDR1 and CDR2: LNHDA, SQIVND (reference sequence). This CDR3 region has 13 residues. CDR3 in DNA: TGTGCCAGTAGTATCCGATACAATCAGCCCCAGCATTTT. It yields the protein CASSIRYNQPQHF.

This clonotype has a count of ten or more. The CDR3 DNA is TGCAGTGCTAGCCTAGCGGGAGGGCGGGATACGCAGTATTTT. It specifies CSASLAGGRDTQYF. This sequence joins TRBV20-1 and TRBJ2-3; 12 bases align to TRBD2. CDR1 and CDR2 from the germline V gene are DFQATT and SNEGSKA (reference sequence). The CDR3 length is 14 residues. V lost 3 bases and J lost 6; bases outside the gene matches: 4.